These 10 T cell receptor beta chains were all obtained from the same sample, sequenced in a study of blood T cell repertoires in COVID-19. Sequenced by immunoSEQ multiplex PCR; TCRdb stores in-frame clones only, minus some. This sample has 200,000 to 300,000 clones; about 91% occur once, and the top ten carry 1% to 1.5%. The sample comprised PBMCs or T cells enriched from blood (not recorded which). The source is a woman aged 40 to 50 with acute COVID-19.

The V gene is TRBV12-3 or TRBV12-4, the J gene TRBJ2-1, with D perhaps TRBD2 (5 bases). Trimming cost V 5 bases and J 7 bases, with 9 bases left between them. The CDR3 has 12 residues. The CDR3 DNA sequence: TGTGCCAGCAGTCCCTGGGAGAATGAGCAGTTCTTC. Translating it yields CASSPWENEQFF.

This clone has just a few counts. The chain recombines TRBV2 with TRBJ1-4, with D unclear. Trimming removed 7 bases from V and 6 bases from J, with 15 bases in between. CDR1 SNHLY and CDR2 FYNNEI come from the germline V gene. The length of the CDR3 is 14 residues. CDR3 in DNA: TGTGCCAGCACCTACACAGCCGGCGATGAAAAACTGTTTTTT. This sequence encodes CASTYTAGDEKLFF.

The rearrangement joins TRBV2 to TRBJ2-1, with 7 bases fitting TRBD2. This CDR3 is built from 14 residues. Germline trimming cut 3 bases from V and 6 bases from J; bases unmatched to any gene: 5. Germline CDR1 SNHLY, CDR2 FYNNEI. DNA for the CDR3: TGTGCCAGCAGTGACTCTAGCGGAAGCAATGAGCAGTTCTTC. Protein product: CASSDSSGSNEQFF. Together with reference TRBV2 and TRBJ2-1, the CDR3 gives the full variable domain: EPEVTQTPSHQVTQMGQEVILRCVPISNHLYFYWYRQILGQKVEFLVSFYNNEISEKSEIFDDQFSVERPDGSNFTLKIRSTKLEDSAMYFCASSDSSGSNEQFFGPGTRLTVL.

The V and J genes are TRBV24-1 and TRBJ2-1; D may be TRBD1 (6 bases). Germline loops: CDR1 KGHDR, CDR2 SFDVKD. V shed 2 bases and J shed 8 bases, with 15 bases lying between them. This CDR3 region has 15 residues. CDR3 sequence (DNA): TGTGCCACCAGTGATTCCTCCCCAGGGGTCGATGAGCAGTTCTTC. Protein sequence: CATSDSSPGVDEQFF.

This clone was seen more than once but under ten times. This chain uses TRBV27 with TRBJ1-1; perhaps TRBD1 as D (6 bases). CDR1 and CDR2 (germline): MNHEY, SMNVEV (reference sequence). This CDR3 has 14 residues. Trimming pared 5 bases from V and 4 bases from J, leaving 14 bases between. The CDR3 DNA follows: TGTGCCAGCAGTCCGCACAGAGGGGGCACTGAAGCTTTCTTT. Translated, it gives CASSPHRGGTEAFF.

The CDR3, as DNA: TGTGCCAGCAGTTTAATCCCAGGGGGCTATGAACTGTTTTTT. This encodes CASSLIPGGYELFF. This rearrangement joins TRBV27 to TRBJ1-4, with 8 bases aligning to TRBD1. This CDR3 contains 14 residues. V was clipped by 2 bases and J by 12 bases; unmatched bases: 8. The germline gives CDR1 MNHEY, CDR2 SMNVEV (reference sequence).

The chain joins TRBV27 to TRBJ1-5, with 9 bases fitting TRBD1. V gave up 5 bases and J gave up 5 bases; unmatched junction bases: 16. The CDR3 loop spans 18 amino acids. Germline values: CDR1 MNHEY, CDR2 SMNVEV (reference sequence). This CDR3 reads CASSPGTGSTRYHQPQHF. CDR3 bases: TGTGCCAGCAGTCCCGGGACAGGGTCGACTCGCTACCATCAGCCCCAGCATTTT.

CDR3: CASSVDGQFNTEAFF. The CDR3 nucleotides read TGTGCCAGCAGCGTAGACGGACAGTTTAACACTGAAGCTTTCTTT. The V gene is TRBV9, the J gene TRBJ1-1; D is perhaps TRBD1 (6 bases). The V gene's germline CDR1 is SGDLS and CDR2 YYNGEE. This CDR3 has 15 amino acids. V lost 0 bases, J lost 2 bases, and 11 bases lay in between.

The rearrangement links TRBV19 to TRBJ1-1; D unclear. The CDR3 sequence is 14 residues long. V was cut by 6 bases and J by 3 bases, with 14 bases left in between. In germline, CDR1 is LNHDA, CDR2 SQIVND (reference sequence). In DNA form, the CDR3 reads TGTGCCAGTAGCCCGATTGACATCGACACTGAAGCTTTCTTT. The encoded protein is CASSPIDIDTEAFF.

V usage is TRBV27 and J usage is TRBJ2-6; D is unresolved. Germline loops: CDR1 MNHEY, CDR2 SMNVEV (reference sequence). Trimming pared 7 bases from V and 0 bases from J, leaving 7 bases between. CDR3 length: 14 amino acids. The CDR3 reads CASKTASGANVLTF. The CDR3 DNA is TGTGCCAGCAAGACTGCCTCTGGGGCCAACGTCCTGACTTTC.